The following is a TCR beta chain sequence with its context. The antigen is unknown. Then a second PCR, running roughly 7 to 11 cycles, was carried out with a sample-barcoded 5' primer and a J-beta primer mix. TCRdb itself ran the 5' RACE reads through MiXCR, one entry per CDR3 protein. The sample yields approximately 800,000 distinct CDR3 sequences, over 45% seen once. This entry belongs to a study of blood T cells in healthy people across ages. General study results and limits: The long-lived group displayed more naive CD4+ cells, plus higher diversity, than the aged donors did.

Between the trimmed V and J ends, which lost 1 base and 4 bases, there was a span of 13 bases. CDR3 length equals 15 residues. CDR1 is SEHNR, CDR2 FQNEAQ, per germline (reference sequence). Sequencing was performed on blood. The J gene is TRBJ2-5, the V gene TRBV7-9; maybe TRBD2 (5 bases). The TCR comes from a man aged 25-40 years in good health. This chain's CDR3 is CASSLVGNEGETQYF. The DNA of the CDR3 is TGTGCCAGCAGCTTAGTTGGCAATGAGGGAGAGACCCAGTACTTC.